These 32 T cell receptor beta chains share one sample of origin, sequenced in a study of cytomegalovirus exposure and HLA in healthy donors. Both 60 Vbeta primers and 13 Jbeta primers went into the PCR. TCRdb's copy holds only in-frame clones and misses some; the assay was immunoSEQ multiplex PCR. The sample lists about 130,000 clones; around 81% were seen once. The sequencing sample was made of PBMCs. These receptors all stem from a man aged 18 to 35 in good health and CMV-seronegative.

The V gene is TRBV5-6, the J gene TRBJ2-7; D not certain. CDR3 length: 12 amino acids. V lost 4 bases and J 4 bases, leaving 9 bases between the germline ends. Germline assignment: CDR1 SGHDT and CDR2 YYEEEE. CDR3 loop: CASSRVPYEQYF. The CDR3 nucleotides read TGTGCCAGCAGCCGAGTACCGTACGAGCAGTACTTC.

This chain uses TRBV19 with TRBJ2-7; D is possibly TRBD1 (6 bases). The CDR3 is 14 residues long. Trimming left V 1 base short and J 6 bases short, with 13 bases between. Germline CDR1 is LNHDA and CDR2 is SQIVND (reference sequence). For the CDR3, the DNA is TGTGCCAGTAGTATAGGCAGGGGAGTCGTCGAGCAGTACTTC. Protein sequence: CASSIGRGVVEQYF.

This rearrangement joins TRBV4-2 to TRBJ2-1; unclear D gene. Germline V gene sequence: CDR1 LGHNA, CDR2 YNFKEQ. V was pared by 1 base and J by 8 bases, with 18 bases between. CDR3 size: 16 residues. The CDR3 spells CASSQVDPRILDEQFF. In nucleotides, the CDR3 is TGTGCCAGCAGCCAAGTAGATCCCCGTATTCTTGATGAGCAGTTCTTC.

The chain carries TRBV5-1 and TRBJ2-1, with D possibly matching TRBD1 (8 bases). CDR3 size: 17 residues. In germline, CDR1 is SGHRS, CDR2 YFSETQ. The germline V and J ends were trimmed by 4 bases and 8 bases, with 25 bases remaining between them. The CDR3 DNA reads TGCGCCAGCAGCCGACAGGGGAGGGGGGAAAGGGATGATGAGCAGTTCTTC. This translates into CASSRQGRGERDDEQFF.

This clone was counted between two and nine times. The CDR3 protein is CASSLWDSNSPLHF. In DNA form, the CDR3 reads TGCGCCAGCAGCTTGTGGGACAGCAATTCACCCCTCCACTTT. V usage is TRBV5-1 and J usage is TRBJ1-6; 7 bases are shared with TRBD1. Unmatched junction bases numbered 2, after V lost 1 base and J lost 7 bases. From germline, CDR1 is SGHRS and CDR2 YFSETQ. The CDR3 extends over 14 amino acids.

The V call is TRBV7-9, the J call TRBJ2-1, with D unresolved. V was clipped by 8 bases and J by 7 bases, with 9 bases between them. The CDR3 sequence is 11 residues long. Looked up from germline, CDR1 is SEHNR and CDR2 is FQNEAQ (reference sequence). The CDR3 spells CASPEVNEQFF. CDR3 nucleotides: TGTGCCAGCCCCGAGGTGAATGAGCAGTTCTTC.

The chain links TRBV13 to TRBJ1-1, with TRBD1 as a possible D gene (5 bases). Germline V gene lookup returns CDR1 PRHDT and CDR2 FYEKMQ (reference sequence). The CDR3 consists of 15 residues. Trimming removed 3 bases from V and 0 bases from J, with 11 bases in between. The CDR3 DNA sequence: TGTGCCAGCAGCTTCCCGGACATCATGAACACTGAAGCTTTCTTT. Translated: CASSFPDIMNTEAFF.

The V call is TRBV7-3, the J call TRBJ2-3; 9 bases agree with TRBD2. This CDR3 has 16 residues. From germline, CDR1 is SGHTA and CDR2 FQGTGA. Germline trimming cut 2 bases from V and 3 bases from J; bases unmatched to any gene: 6. The DNA for the CDR3 is TGTGCCAGCAGCTTATATGCGGGGGGGCGGACAGATACGCAGTATTTT. It translates to CASSLYAGGRTDTQYF.

V is TRBV6-5 and J is TRBJ2-1, with TRBD1 identical over 7 bases. Germline CDR1 and CDR2: MNHEY and SVGAGI. This CDR3 region has 16 residues. V was pared by 4 bases and J by 4 bases, with 10 bases of the junction left unmatched. In nucleotides, the CDR3 is TGTGCCAGCAGTTCCACTCCGGGACAGACATACAATGAGCAGTTCTTC. This sequence encodes CASSSTPGQTYNEQFF.

This clone was counted a few times. Other DNA sequences from this sample encode an identical CDR3 as well. The V call is TRBV9, the J call TRBJ1-1; maybe TRBD1 (5 bases). The CDR3 sequence is 13 residues long. Germline CDR1 is SGDLS and CDR2 is YYNGEE. Trimming left V 0 bases short and J 11 bases short, with 14 bases between. CDR3 sequence reads: CASSVGGTGEAFF. The CDR3 nucleotides are TGTGCCAGCAGCGTAGGAGGAACAGGTGAGGCTTTCTTT.

V is TRBV7-2 and J is TRBJ2-1; 8 bases agree with TRBD1. The CDR3 spans 14 residues. The trim removed 5 bases at V and 7 bases at J, leaving 7 bases unmatched. Germline V lookup: CDR1 SGHTA, CDR2 FQGNSA. CDR3 DNA: TGTGCCAGCAGCCACCGGGACAGGCCAAATGAGCAGTTCTTC. This gives the protein CASSHRDRPNEQFF.

The chain recombines TRBV30 with TRBJ1-2; D remains unclear. The CDR3 consists of 12 residues. Trimming cost V 4 bases and J 2 bases, with 8 bases left between them. The germline gives CDR1 GTSNPN, CDR2 SVGIG (reference sequence). The CDR3 nucleotides read TGTGCCTGGAATCGGGAGAACTATGGCTACACCTTC. Encoded protein: CAWNRENYGYTF. Using reference TRBV30 and TRBJ1-2 for the parts outside the CDR3, the full variable domain is SQTIHQWPATLVQPVGSPLSLECTVEGTSNPNLYWYRQAAGRGLQLLFYSVGIGQISSEVPQNLSASRPQDRQFILSSKKLLLSDSGFYLCAWNRENYGYTFGSGTRLTVV.

The chain combines TRBV28 with TRBJ2-7, with TRBD1 identical over 8 bases. Looked up from germline, CDR1 is MDHEN and CDR2 is SYDVKM. The V segment lost 10 bases and the J segment 4 bases; nucleotides outside the gene matches: 15. This CDR3 has 15 residues. The CDR3 nucleotides are TGTGCCACCTCACAAATCCGGGACAGGTTATACGAGCAGTACTTC. This translates into CATSQIRDRLYEQYF.

The chain is built from TRBV15 and TRBJ2-5, with 11 nucleotides matching TRBD2. Losses at the gene ends were 0 bases for V and 1 base for J; bases not matched to a gene: 1. The CDR3 extends over 16 amino acids. Germline-derived CDR1 and CDR2 are LNHNV and YYDKDF (reference sequence). This CDR3 is CATSRDGTSGQETQYF. The CDR3 nucleotides are TGTGCCACCAGCAGAGACGGGACTAGCGGCCAAGAGACCCAGTACTTC.

V gene TRBV6-6 combines with J gene TRBJ1-2, with D uncertain. Trimming removed 0 bases from V and 1 base from J, with 3 bases in between. Germline loops: CDR1 MNHNY, CDR2 SVGAGI (reference sequence). CDR3 length equals 13 residues. DNA for the CDR3: TGTGCCAGCAGTTACTCCGTTAACTATGGCTACACCTTC. Encoded protein: CASSYSVNYGYTF.

This sequence joins TRBV2 and TRBJ2-5, with 12 positions matching TRBD2. Trimming took 7 bases from V and 2 from J; bases not matched to a gene: 2. This CDR3 spans 14 amino acids. Germline CDR1 SNHLY, CDR2 FYNNEI. CDR3 in amino acids: CASNLAGGQETQYF. The DNA for the CDR3 is TGTGCCAGCAACCTAGCGGGGGGGCAAGAGACCCAGTACTTC.

The V gene is TRBV19, the J gene TRBJ1-1, with D maybe TRBD1 (5 bases). Trimming removed 7 bases at V and 4 bases at J, with 13 bases between. The CDR3 sequence is 13 residues long. The V gene's germline CDR1 is LNHDA and CDR2 SQIVND (reference sequence). The CDR3 region is CASTGSRSTEAFF. The CDR3, as DNA: TGTGCCAGTACAGGGTCCAGATCCACTGAAGCTTTCTTT. The whole variable domain, filled in from reference TRBV19 and TRBJ1-1, reads DGGITQSPKYLFRKEGQNVTLSCEQNLNHDAMYWYRQDPGQGLRLIYYSQIVNDFQKGDIAEGYSVSREKKESFPLTVTSAQKNPTAFYLCASTGSRSTEAFFGQGTRLTVV.

This clone appeared once. The J gene is TRBJ1-2, the V gene TRBV29-1; 8 bases fit TRBD1. The V gene end was trimmed by 7 bases and the J gene end by 2 bases; junction bases not matched to a gene: 12. Germline V gene data show CDR1 as SQVTM and CDR2 as ANQGSEA. The CDR3 consists of 15 residues. CDR3 nucleotide sequence: TGCAGCGGGGGGACCCCGCAGGGGGCCAACTATGGCTACACCTTC. Translation gives CSGGTPQGANYGYTF.

This clone was observed once. The chain couples TRBV27 to TRBJ2-1, with 13 positions matching TRBD2. The CDR3 totals 17 residues. Per germline, CDR1 MNHEY and CDR2 SMNVEV (reference sequence). Trimming took 3 bases from V and 6 from J; bases not matched to a gene: 8. CDR3 sequence: CASSFVTSGGAGNEQFF. The CDR3 coding sequence is TGTGCCAGCAGTTTCGTCACTAGCGGGGGGGCCGGCAATGAGCAGTTCTTC.

V is TRBV5-1 and J is TRBJ1-3; D is unresolved. Germline CDR1 SGHRS, CDR2 YFSETQ. Trimming stripped 4 bases from V and 0 bases from J, with 17 bases between. This CDR3 spans 17 amino acids. The CDR3 DNA is TGCGCCAGCAGCCCCTCGTCGACACCTCGCTCTGGAAACACCATATATTTT. It codes for CASSPSSTPRSGNTIYF.

The genes are TRBV5-1 and TRBJ2-7, with 7 bases matching TRBD2. The germline V gene has CDR1 SGHRS and CDR2 YFSETQ. The trim removed 2 bases at V and 0 bases at J, leaving 2 bases unmatched. CDR3 length: 14 residues. In DNA, the CDR3 is TGCGCCAGCAGCTTAAGCGGGGACTCCTACGAGCAGTACTTC. Encoded protein: CASSLSGDSYEQYF.

The rearrangement links TRBV9 to TRBJ2-5; no reliable D call. CDR1 is SGDLS and CDR2 is YYNGEE in the germline V gene. Trimming took 2 bases from V and 2 from J, leaving 13 bases between them. This CDR3 comprises 15 residues. CDR3 in amino acids: CASSVSPQTQETQYF. DNA for the CDR3: TGTGCCAGCAGCGTTTCCCCCCAGACTCAAGAGACCCAGTACTTC.

The chain uses TRBV7-8 and TRBJ2-7, with a weak D call TRBD1 (6 bases). Deletions cut 4 bases from V and 3 bases from J, with 13 bases between. Germline values: CDR1 SGHVS, CDR2 FQNEAQ. There are 14 residues in the CDR3. This CDR3 reads CASSYRDKDYEQYF. The CDR3, as DNA: TGTGCCAGCAGCTACCGGGACAAGGACTACGAGCAGTACTTC. The variable domain in full, completed from reference TRBV7-8 and TRBJ2-7, reads GAGVSQSPRYKVAKRGQDVALRCDPISGHVSLFWYQQALGQGPEFLTYFQNEAQLDKSGLPSDRFFAERPEGSVSTLKIQRTQQEDSAVYLCASSYRDKDYEQYFGPGTRLTVT.

V gene TRBV9 combines with J gene TRBJ1-2; possibly TRBD1 for D (5 bases). This CDR3 spans 17 amino acids. Germline lookup yields CDR1 SGDLS and CDR2 YYNGEE. The V gene lost 2 bases and the J gene lost 4 bases, with 21 bases spanning the gap. The CDR3 nucleotides are TGTGCCAGCAGCGTCCATCCTCGGGACTCACCGGCCTATGGCTACACCTTC. Its translation is CASSVHPRDSPAYGYTF.

V and J are TRBV2 and TRBJ2-7; D perhaps matches TRBD2 (7 bases). The CDR3 length is 13 residues. V was clipped by 8 bases and J by 2 bases, with 13 bases between them. Germline-derived CDR1 and CDR2 are SNHLY and FYNNEI. This CDR3 reads CASGGGDTYEQYF. The CDR3 DNA sequence: TGTGCCAGCGGCGGGGGCGATACCTACGAGCAGTACTTC.

V gene TRBV7-9 combines with J gene TRBJ2-3, with D maybe TRBD2 (6 bases). The CDR3 consists of 14 residues. Looked up from germline, CDR1 is SEHNR and CDR2 is FQNEAQ (reference sequence). The V gene lost 5 bases and the J gene lost 4 bases, with 13 bases spanning the gap. The DNA of the CDR3 is TGTGCCAGCAGCCCGGGGGTGCGCCCAGATACGCAGTATTTT. It yields the protein CASSPGVRPDTQYF.

The chain uses TRBV5-8 and TRBJ2-5, with a possible D match to TRBD1 (6 bases). The CDR3 totals 13 residues. Germline CDR1 SGHTS, CDR2 YDEGEE. Trimming cost V 5 bases and J 2 bases, with 10 bases left between them. The chain's CDR3 is CASSGQLQETQYF. In DNA form, the CDR3 reads TGTGCCAGCAGTGGACAGCTACAAGAGACCCAGTACTTC.

The chain carries TRBV9 and TRBJ2-6, with 9 bases lining up with TRBD2. This CDR3 has 18 amino acids. From germline, CDR1 is SGDLS and CDR2 YYNGEE. V shed 0 bases and J 0 bases; nucleotides not matched to a gene: 4. The CDR3, as DNA: TGTGCCAGCAGCGTAGTCGCGGGGGGGCTCTCTGGGGCCAACGTCCTGACTTTC. This gives the protein CASSVVAGGLSGANVLTF.

The chain uses TRBV19 and TRBJ2-3; TRBD2 matches 9 bases. The CDR3 sequence is 13 residues long. The junction had 8 bases not matched to a gene; V was cut back by 11 bases and J by 5 bases. Germline assignment: CDR1 LNHDA and CDR2 SQIVND (reference sequence). The CDR3 DNA follows: TGTGCCGCGGGGGGGCAGGTAGGAGATACGCAGTATTTT. It translates to CAAGGQVGDTQYF.

This CDR3 reads CASSDSGGVIFNGEQFF. CDR3 nucleotide sequence: TGCGCCAGCAGTGACTCGGGAGGTGTGATTTTTAACGGTGAGCAGTTCTTC. This chain connects TRBV10-1 to TRBJ2-1; TRBD2 matches 7 bases. J gave up 9 bases and V 3 bases, and 17 bases lay outside the gene matches. CDR1 is WNHNN and CDR2 is SYGVQD in the germline V gene (reference sequence). This CDR3 has 17 residues.

The V call is TRBV4-1, the J call TRBJ2-7; 9 nucleotides agree with TRBD2. After removal of 1 base from V and 0 bases from J, the junction contained 4 bases not matched to a gene. The CDR3 is made up of 16 amino acids. The germline V gene encodes CDR1 MGHRA and CDR2 YSYEKL. The CDR3 DNA reads as TGCGCCAGCAGCCAAGGGAGCGGGGGGAGCTCCTACGAGCAGTACTTC. This translates into CASSQGSGGSSYEQYF.

The chain recombines TRBV11-2 with TRBJ1-5, with a possible D match to TRBD1 (6 bases). V was trimmed by 5 bases and J by 1 base, leaving 12 bases between them. Germline V gene lookup returns CDR1 SGHAT and CDR2 FQNNGV. The CDR3 runs to 15 residues. This CDR3 reads CASSQGWSSNQPQHF. As DNA, the CDR3 is TGTGCCAGCAGCCAGGGGTGGTCGAGCAATCAGCCCCAGCATTTT.